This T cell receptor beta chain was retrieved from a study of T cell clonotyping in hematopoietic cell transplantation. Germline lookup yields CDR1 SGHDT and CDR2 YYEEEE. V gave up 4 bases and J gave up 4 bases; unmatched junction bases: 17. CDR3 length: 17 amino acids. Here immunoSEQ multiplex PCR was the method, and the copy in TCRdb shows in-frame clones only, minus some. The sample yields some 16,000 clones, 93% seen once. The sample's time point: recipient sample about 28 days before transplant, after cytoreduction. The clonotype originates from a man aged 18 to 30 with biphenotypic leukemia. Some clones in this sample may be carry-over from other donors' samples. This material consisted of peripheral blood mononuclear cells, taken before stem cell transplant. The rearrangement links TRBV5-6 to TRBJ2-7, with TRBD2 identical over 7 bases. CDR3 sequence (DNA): TGTGCCAGCAGCGGGGAGGGTAGGGCAGAAAGTTTTTACGAGCAGTACTTC. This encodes CASSGEGRAESFYEQYF.